These 4 T cell receptor beta chains were sequenced from one sample in a study of T cells after yellow fever vaccination. TCRdb re-analysed the 5' RACE reads in MiXCR, keeping a single row per CDR3 protein. The table lists 200,000 to 300,000 distinct CDR3 sequences, roughly 6.8% of them singletons. The source material was CD4+ T cells sorted from PBMCs, sampled on the day of the yellow fever booster vaccination. The receptors shown here come from a young man who received the YFV17D yellow fever vaccine.

There are a few counts of this clonotype. V usage is TRBV20-1 and J usage is TRBJ2-4; 8 bases agree with TRBD1. J gave up 6 bases and V 0 bases, and 4 bases lay outside the gene matches. Germline V lookup: CDR1 DFQATT, CDR2 SNEGSKA (reference sequence). The CDR3 loop spans 14 amino acids. CDR3 in amino acids: CSAREGTGRNIQYF. CDR3 DNA: TGCAGTGCTAGAGAGGGGACAGGTAGAAACATTCAGTACTTC.

The V gene is TRBV7-2, the J gene TRBJ1-5; D perhaps matches TRBD1 (5 bases). The CDR3 is 14 amino acids. Germline V gives CDR1 SGHTA, CDR2 FQGNSA. The V gene lost 1 base and the J gene lost 4 bases, with 8 bases spanning the gap. CDR3 DNA: TGTGCCAGCAGCTTAGGACAGTCTAATCAGCCCCAGCATTTT. As protein: CASSLGQSNQPQHF.

This clonotype has at least ten counts. J is TRBJ2-5 and V is TRBV20-1, with unresolved D. The V gene's germline CDR1 is DFQATT and CDR2 SNEGSKA (reference sequence). Deletions cut 0 bases from V and 6 bases from J, with 11 bases between. This CDR3 is 13 amino acids long. The CDR3 region is CSARDVSLKTQYF. CDR3 nucleotide sequence: TGCAGTGCTAGAGATGTTTCGTTAAAGACCCAGTACTTC.

This clonotype appeared many times. The DNA of the CDR3 is TGCAGTGCTGAGAGGACAGGGGCAGGCGAGCAGTACTTC. It codes for CSAERTGAGEQYF. The genes are TRBV20-1 and TRBJ2-7, with 9 bases fitting TRBD1. This CDR3 is 13 amino acids long. Per the germline V gene, CDR1 is DFQATT and CDR2 is SNEGSKA (reference sequence). V lost 5 bases, J lost 6 bases, and 8 bases stayed unmatched.